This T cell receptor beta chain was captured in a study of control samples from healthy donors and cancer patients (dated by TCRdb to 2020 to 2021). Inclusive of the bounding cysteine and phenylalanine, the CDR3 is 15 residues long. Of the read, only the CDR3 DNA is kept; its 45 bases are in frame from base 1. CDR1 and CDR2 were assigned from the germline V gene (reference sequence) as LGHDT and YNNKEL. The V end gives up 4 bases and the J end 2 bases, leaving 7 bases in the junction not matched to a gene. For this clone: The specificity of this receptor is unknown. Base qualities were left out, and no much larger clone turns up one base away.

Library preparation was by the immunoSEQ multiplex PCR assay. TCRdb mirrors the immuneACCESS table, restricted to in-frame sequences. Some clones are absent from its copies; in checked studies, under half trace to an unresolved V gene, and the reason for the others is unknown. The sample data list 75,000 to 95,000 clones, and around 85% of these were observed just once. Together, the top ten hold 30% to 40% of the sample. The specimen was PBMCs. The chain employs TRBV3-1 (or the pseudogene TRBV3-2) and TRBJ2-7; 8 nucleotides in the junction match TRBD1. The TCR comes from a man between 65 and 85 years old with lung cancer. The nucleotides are TGTGCCAGCAGCCCCCCGGGACAGGAACCCTACGAGCAGTACTTC. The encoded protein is CASSPPGQEPYEQYF.